This T cell receptor (beta chain) was sequenced for a study of cytomegalovirus exposure and HLA in healthy donors. Overall study results and limits: According to reports, the classifier identified cytomegalovirus status with high specificity and sensitivity.

Germline V gene sequence: CDR1 SQVTM, CDR2 ANQGSEA. The CDR3 totals 14 residues. The V gene lost 4 bases and the J gene lost 7 bases, with 17 bases spanning the gap. This clone was recorded once. Its specificity is unknown. The method was immunoSEQ multiplex PCR; TCRdb's version includes in-frame clones alone and lacks a portion of them. The sample lists a few hundred thousand clones, roughly 88% occurring once. The chain carries TRBV29-1 and TRBJ2-1; D is possibly TRBD2 (6 bases). Source material: PBMCs. This sequence originates from a young woman in good health and CMV-seronegative. The CDR3 is CSVGGRLVRNEQFF. The CDR3 DNA reads as TGCAGCGTTGGAGGGAGGCTGGTAAGGAATGAGCAGTTCTTC.